The sequence of this TCR beta chain was determined in a study of blood T cell repertoires in COVID-19. Background on the study: Whether acute or convalescent, the COVID-19 samples came from the United States, Italy and Spain. T cells, B-cell-depleted T cells, or PBMCs provided the cDNA or gDNA that served as material.

How the authors handled the data: Nucleated cell number was recorded as an estimate derived from reference gene primer amplification. Profiling relied on immunoSEQ multiplex PCR, and the TCRdb table lists in-frame clones only, not all of them. The DNA gave D and trimming, while V, J and clone size come from that table. The data hold approximately 110,000 clones, with 69% observed a single time. This CDR3 is built from 13 residues. The V end lost 3 bases, the J end lost 2 bases, and 8 bases lay between the germline ends. This chain links TRBV12-3 or TRBV12-4 with TRBJ2-7; D uncertain. The clonotype originates from an elderly man with acute or convalescent COVID-19. Sequenced sample: peripheral blood. CDR3 DNA: TGTGCCAGCAGTTTTTCTCCCCCCTACGAGCAGTACTTC. Amino acids: CASSFSPPYEQYF.